This T cell receptor beta chain was captured by sequencing in a study of cytomegalovirus exposure and HLA in healthy donors. Study in general: A subsequent analysis stated that the roughly 130 validation repertoires were run on the same platform as the 550 to 750 first-cohort repertoires.

The data were produced by immunoSEQ multiplex PCR, yet TCRdb's version contains in-frame clones alone and is incomplete. The data hold 60,000 or so clones, with 90% observed a single time. CDR3 length: 13 amino acids. Trimming cost V 7 bases and J 11 bases, with 17 bases left between them. Looked up from germline, CDR1 is LNHDA and CDR2 is SQIVND (reference sequence). The sample was PBMCs. This clonotype originated in a man younger than 35 in good health and CMV-seronegative. The chain has TRBV19 and TRBJ1-4; a possible D gene is TRBD1 (6 bases). Written as DNA, the CDR3 is TGTGCCAGTAATTTTAACACAGGGACGAAACTGTTTTTT. As protein: CASNFNTGTKLFF.